Given below is one T cell receptor (beta chain) in context. Antigen: not known. This sample stems from a study of cytomegalovirus exposure and HLA in healthy donors. Study observations and caveats: For cytomegalovirus status, the classifier reportedly gave diagnoses with high specificity and sensitivity. A link between a missense DCLRE1C variant and TCR beta V- and J-gene trimming emerged from a later analysis.

Both 60 Vbeta primers and 13 Jbeta primers went into the PCR. TCRdb's table, derived via immunoSEQ multiplex PCR, lists solely in-frame clones and lacks some. The profile shows 200,000 to 250,000 clones, about 83% of them singletons. Sequencing was done on a sample of PBMCs. The TCR originated in a man aged 35 to 55 in good health and CMV-seronegative.

In DNA, the CDR3 is TGTGCCAGCAGCGTAGGTGGGGGGGCCCAAGAGACCCAGTACTTC. This codes for CASSVGGGAQETQYF. This chain links TRBV9 with TRBJ2-5, with D possibly TRBD2 on 7 matching bases. The CDR3 sequence is 15 residues long. V dropped 0 bases and J dropped 1 base, with 10 bases sitting between them. Per the germline V gene, CDR1 is SGDLS and CDR2 is YYNGEE.